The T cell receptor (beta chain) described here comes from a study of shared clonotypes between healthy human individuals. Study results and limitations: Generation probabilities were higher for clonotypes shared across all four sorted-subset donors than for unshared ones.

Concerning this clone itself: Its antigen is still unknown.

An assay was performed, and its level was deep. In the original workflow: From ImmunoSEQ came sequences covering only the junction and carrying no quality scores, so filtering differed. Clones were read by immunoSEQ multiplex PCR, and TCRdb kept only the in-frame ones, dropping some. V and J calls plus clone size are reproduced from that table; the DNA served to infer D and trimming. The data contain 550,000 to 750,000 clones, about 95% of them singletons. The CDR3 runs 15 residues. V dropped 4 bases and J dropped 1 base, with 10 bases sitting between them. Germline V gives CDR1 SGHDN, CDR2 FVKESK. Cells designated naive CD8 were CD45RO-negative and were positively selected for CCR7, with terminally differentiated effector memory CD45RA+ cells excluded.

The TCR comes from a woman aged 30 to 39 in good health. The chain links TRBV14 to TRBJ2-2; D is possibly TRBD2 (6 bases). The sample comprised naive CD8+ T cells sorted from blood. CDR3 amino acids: CASSLGGMNTGELFF. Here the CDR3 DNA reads TGTGCCAGCAGCCTTGGAGGGATGAACACCGGGGAGCTGTTTTTT.